These 16 T cell receptor beta chains originate from one sample sequenced in a study of shared clonotypes between healthy human individuals. The protocol was immunoSEQ multiplex PCR, while the TCRdb copy is restricted to in-frame clones and leaves out a portion. The sample has over 1.4 million clones, roughly 96% seen once. The specimen was naive CD4+ T cells sorted from blood. Described subset: CD45RA+ positively selected. The receptors shown here come from a man aged 25-45 years in good health.

The chain employs TRBV2 and TRBJ1-1; weak D call: TRBD1 (5 bases). Trimming cost V 4 bases and J 5 bases, with 17 bases left between them. This CDR3 region has 15 residues. CDR1 is SNHLY and CDR2 is FYNNEI in the germline V gene. This CDR3 is CASSGDDGSQTEAFF. In DNA, the CDR3 is TGTGCCAGCAGTGGGGACGACGGAAGCCAAACTGAAGCTTTCTTT.

V gene TRBV6-6 combines with J gene TRBJ2-7, with a possible D match to TRBD1 (6 bases). The V gene's germline CDR1 is MNHNY and CDR2 SVGAGI (reference sequence). With 5 bases removed from V and 1 base from J, the gap between germline ends came to 15 bases. This CDR3 comprises 15 residues. CDR3 nucleotide sequence: TGTGCCAGCAGTAAGCAGCAGGGGTTATCCTACGAGCAGTACTTC. Its translation: CASSKQQGLSYEQYF.

V is TRBV5-6 and J is TRBJ2-5; 13 positions match TRBD2. This CDR3 comprises 17 residues. The V gene end was trimmed by 4 bases and the J gene end by 5 bases; junction bases not matched to a gene: 11. The germline gives CDR1 SGHDT, CDR2 YYEEEE. The CDR3 sequence: CASSAWTSGSKKETQYF. CDR3 nucleotide sequence: TGTGCCAGCAGCGCATGGACTAGCGGGAGTAAGAAGGAGACCCAGTACTTC. The whole variable domain, remainder taken from reference TRBV5-6 and TRBJ2-5, is DAGVTQSPTHLIKTRGQQVTLRCSPKSGHDTVSWYQQALGQGPQFIFQYYEEEERQRGNFPDRFSGHQFPNYSSELNVNALLLGDSALYLCASSAWTSGSKKETQYFGPGTRLLVL.

The chain combines TRBV19 with TRBJ2-7; TRBD2 is a possible D gene (6 bases). Per the germline V gene, CDR1 is LNHDA and CDR2 is SQIVND (reference sequence). CDR3 length: 16 amino acids. V lost 5 bases to trimming and J lost 3 bases, with 20 bases between them. This CDR3 reads CASSGGAGRRRYEQYF. Written as DNA, the CDR3 is TGTGCCAGTAGTGGCGGGGCGGGACGGCGCCGCTACGAGCAGTACTTC.

The chain is built from TRBV5-6 and TRBJ2-7; 7 positions match TRBD1. Per germline, CDR1 SGHDT and CDR2 YYEEEE. Trimming cost V 5 bases and J 2 bases; bases outside gene matches: 7. The CDR3 loop spans 14 amino acids. Here the CDR3 reads CASSITGAPYEQYF. For the CDR3, the DNA is TGTGCCAGCAGTATAACAGGGGCCCCCTACGAGCAGTACTTC.

This rearrangement joins TRBV9 to TRBJ1-1; 9 positions agree with TRBD1. The J segment lost 5 bases and the V segment lost 4 bases, leaving 9 bases of the junction unmatched. The CDR3 is 15 amino acids. CDR1 is SGDLS, CDR2 YYNGEE, per germline. The CDR3 DNA reads as TGTGCCAGCAGCCCCGACAGGGGGGGCTTGACTGAAGCTTTCTTT. Protein sequence: CASSPDRGGLTEAFF.

V usage is TRBV7-8 and J usage is TRBJ2-2; no firm D call. Germline V CDR1 and CDR2: SGHVS, FQNEAQ. The CDR3 is 14 amino acids. V was shortened by 1 base and J by 8 bases, with 11 bases between the two germline ends. The CDR3 nucleotides read TGTGCCAGCAGCTTAGTCACGATGCGAGGGGAGCTGTTTTTT. Residues: CASSLVTMRGELFF.

The chain couples TRBV5-4 to TRBJ2-1; TRBD2 matches 8 bases. Per germline, CDR1 SGHNT and CDR2 YYREEE (reference sequence). V lost 4 bases and J lost 9; bases outside the gene matches: 6. The CDR3 sequence is 13 residues long. The CDR3: CASSGGLVVEQFF. Here the CDR3 DNA reads TGTGCCAGCAGCGGGGGACTAGTCGTTGAGCAGTTCTTC. Full variable domain (missing parts from reference TRBV5-4 and TRBJ2-1): ETGVTQSPTHLIKTRGQQVTLRCSSQSGHNTVSWYQQALGQGPQFIFQYYREEENGRGNFPPRFSGLQFPNYSSELNVNALELDDSALYLCASSGGLVVEQFFGPGTRLTVL.

J is TRBJ2-5 and V is TRBV7-2, with D maybe TRBD2 (7 bases). This CDR3 has 16 residues. V shed 6 bases and J shed 5 bases, with 22 bases lying between them. Per the germline V gene, CDR1 is SGHTA and CDR2 is FQGNSA. In nucleotides, the CDR3 is TGTGCCAGCAGGTTACGCGGGGGCACTCCTGGGGAGACCCAGTACTTC. Translated, it gives CASRLRGGTPGETQYF.

This chain joins TRBV29-1 and TRBJ2-7, with a tentative D call TRBD1 (6 bases). This CDR3 has 13 residues. In germline, CDR1 is SQVTM, CDR2 ANQGSEA. Deletions cut 7 bases from V and 0 bases from J, with 13 bases between. The CDR3 DNA reads as TGCAGCGCTGGGGGCCCCATCTCCTACGAGCAGTACTTC. Translation gives CSAGGPISYEQYF.

The chain combines TRBV7-2 with TRBJ2-7; 8 positions agree with TRBD2. Germline CDR1 reads SGHTA; CDR2 reads FQGNSA. The CDR3 is made up of 17 amino acids. Trimming cost V 4 bases and J 2 bases; bases outside gene matches: 13. Written as DNA, the CDR3 is TGTGCCAGCAGCTCACGCGGCGGGAGGATAAATACCTACGAGCAGTACTTC. Translated, it gives CASSSRGGRINTYEQYF.

Written as DNA, the CDR3 is TGTGCCACCAGCAGGTTCGGGCTCTACGAGCAGTACTTC. As protein: CATSRFGLYEQYF. The chain uses TRBV15 and TRBJ2-7; D not certain. Germline CDR1 reads LNHNV; CDR2 reads YYDKDF (reference sequence). There are 13 residues in the CDR3. Trimming removed 3 bases from V and 3 bases from J, with 9 bases in between. Combining the CDR3 with reference TRBV15 and TRBJ2-7 gives the whole variable domain DAMVIQNPRYQVTQFGKPVTLSCSQTLNHNVMYWYQQKSSQAPKLLFHYYDKDFNNEADTPDNFQSRRPNTSFCFLDIRSPGLGDTAMYLCATSRFGLYEQYFGPGTRLTVT.

The rearrangement uses TRBV7-8 and TRBJ1-2; D perhaps matches TRBD1 (6 bases). The V and J ends lost 0 bases and 2 bases respectively, with 7 bases between them. In germline, CDR1 is SGHVS, CDR2 FQNEAQ. The CDR3 contains 14 residues. As DNA, the CDR3 is TGTGCCAGCAGCTTAGCGACAGGAAACTATGGCTACACCTTC. Residues: CASSLATGNYGYTF.

The gene calls are TRBV5-1 and TRBJ1-1; 10 nucleotides line up with TRBD1. CDR3 size: 16 residues. Germline CDR1 reads SGHRS; CDR2 reads YFSETQ. Unmatched junction bases numbered 9, after V lost 4 bases and J lost 3 bases. CDR3 region: CASSPLTGGSDTEAFF. Written as DNA, the CDR3 is TGCGCCAGCAGCCCGTTGACAGGGGGCTCTGACACTGAAGCTTTCTTT.

The chain employs TRBV29-1 and TRBJ2-3, with 10 bases that match TRBD2. Looked up from germline, CDR1 is SQVTM and CDR2 is ANQGSEA. V was clipped by 1 base and J by 2 bases; unmatched bases: 3. This CDR3 is 15 amino acids long. The CDR3 here is CSVEGAGGITDTQYF. DNA for the CDR3: TGCAGCGTTGAAGGAGCGGGAGGGATCACAGATACGCAGTATTTT.

This chain's CDR3 is CASSWLAGGTGELFF. The CDR3 bases are TGTGCCAGCAGCTGGTTAGCGGGAGGTACCGGGGAGCTGTTTTTT. The rearrangement links TRBV7-3 to TRBJ2-2, with TRBD2 matching 10 bases. The CDR3 runs 15 residues. Trimming removed 4 bases from V and 5 bases from J; junction bases left unmatched: 4. CDR1 and CDR2 from the germline V gene are SGHTA and FQGTGA.